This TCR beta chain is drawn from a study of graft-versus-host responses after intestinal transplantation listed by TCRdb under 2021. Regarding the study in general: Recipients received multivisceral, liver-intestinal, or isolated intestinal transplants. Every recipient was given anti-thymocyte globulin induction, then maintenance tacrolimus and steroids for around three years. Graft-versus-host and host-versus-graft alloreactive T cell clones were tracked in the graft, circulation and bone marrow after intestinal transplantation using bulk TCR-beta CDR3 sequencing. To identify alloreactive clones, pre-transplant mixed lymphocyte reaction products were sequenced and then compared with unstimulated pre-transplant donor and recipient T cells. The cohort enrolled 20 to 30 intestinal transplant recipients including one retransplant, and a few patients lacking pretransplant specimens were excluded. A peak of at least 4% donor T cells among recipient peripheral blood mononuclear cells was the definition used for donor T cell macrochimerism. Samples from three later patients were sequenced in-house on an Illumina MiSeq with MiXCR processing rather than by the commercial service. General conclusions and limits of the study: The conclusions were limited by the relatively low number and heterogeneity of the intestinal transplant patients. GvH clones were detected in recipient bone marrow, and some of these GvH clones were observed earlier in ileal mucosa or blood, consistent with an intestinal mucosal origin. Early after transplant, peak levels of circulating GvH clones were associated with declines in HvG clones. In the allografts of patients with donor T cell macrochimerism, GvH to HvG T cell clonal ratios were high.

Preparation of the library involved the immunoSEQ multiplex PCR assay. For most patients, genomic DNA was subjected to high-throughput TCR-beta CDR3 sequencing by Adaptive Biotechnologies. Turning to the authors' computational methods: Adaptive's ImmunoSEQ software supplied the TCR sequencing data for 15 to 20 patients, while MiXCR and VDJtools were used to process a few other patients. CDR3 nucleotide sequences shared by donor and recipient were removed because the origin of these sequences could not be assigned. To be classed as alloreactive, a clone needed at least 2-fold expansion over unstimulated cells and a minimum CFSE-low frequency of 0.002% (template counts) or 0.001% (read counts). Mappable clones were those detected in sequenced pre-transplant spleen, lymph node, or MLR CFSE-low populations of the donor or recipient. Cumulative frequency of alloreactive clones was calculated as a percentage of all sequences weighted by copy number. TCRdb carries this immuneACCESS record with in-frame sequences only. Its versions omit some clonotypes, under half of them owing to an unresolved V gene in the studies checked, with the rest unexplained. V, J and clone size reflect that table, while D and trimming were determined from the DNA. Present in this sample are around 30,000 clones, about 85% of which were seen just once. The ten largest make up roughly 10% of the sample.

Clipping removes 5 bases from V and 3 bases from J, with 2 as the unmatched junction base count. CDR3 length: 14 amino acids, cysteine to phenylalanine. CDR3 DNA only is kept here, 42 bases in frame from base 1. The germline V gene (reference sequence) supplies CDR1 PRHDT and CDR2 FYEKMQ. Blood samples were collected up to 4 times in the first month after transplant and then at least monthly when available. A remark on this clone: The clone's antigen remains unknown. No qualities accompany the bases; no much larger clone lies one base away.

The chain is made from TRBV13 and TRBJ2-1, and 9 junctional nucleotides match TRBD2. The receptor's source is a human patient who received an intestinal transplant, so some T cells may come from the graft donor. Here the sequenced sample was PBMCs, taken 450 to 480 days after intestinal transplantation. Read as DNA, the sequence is TGTGCCAGCAGCCCGACTAGCGGCTACAATGAGCAGTTCTTC. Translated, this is CASSPTSGYNEQFF.